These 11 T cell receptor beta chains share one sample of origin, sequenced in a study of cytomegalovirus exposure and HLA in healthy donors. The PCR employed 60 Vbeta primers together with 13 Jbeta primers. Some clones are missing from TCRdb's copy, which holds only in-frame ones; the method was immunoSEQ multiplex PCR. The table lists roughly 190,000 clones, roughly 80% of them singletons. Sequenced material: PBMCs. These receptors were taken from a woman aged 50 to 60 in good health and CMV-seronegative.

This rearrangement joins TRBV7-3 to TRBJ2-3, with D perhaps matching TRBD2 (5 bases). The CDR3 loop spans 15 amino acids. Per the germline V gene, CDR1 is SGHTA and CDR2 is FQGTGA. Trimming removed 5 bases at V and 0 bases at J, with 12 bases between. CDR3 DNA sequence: TGTGCCAGCAGCAGGACTGGTACTAGCACAGATACGCAGTATTTT. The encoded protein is CASSRTGTSTDTQYF.

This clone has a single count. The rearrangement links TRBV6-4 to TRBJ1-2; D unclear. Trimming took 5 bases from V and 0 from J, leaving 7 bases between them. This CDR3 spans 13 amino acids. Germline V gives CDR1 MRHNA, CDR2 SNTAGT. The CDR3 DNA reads TGTGCCAGCAGTCAAACACCTAACTATGGCTACACCTTC. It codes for CASSQTPNYGYTF.

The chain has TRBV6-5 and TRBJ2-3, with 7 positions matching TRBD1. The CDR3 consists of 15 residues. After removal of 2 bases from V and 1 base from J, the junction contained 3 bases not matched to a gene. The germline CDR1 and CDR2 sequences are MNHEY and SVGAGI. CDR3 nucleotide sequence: TGTGCCAGCAGTTACGGCGGACAGGGCACAGATACGCAGTATTTT. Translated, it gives CASSYGGQGTDTQYF.

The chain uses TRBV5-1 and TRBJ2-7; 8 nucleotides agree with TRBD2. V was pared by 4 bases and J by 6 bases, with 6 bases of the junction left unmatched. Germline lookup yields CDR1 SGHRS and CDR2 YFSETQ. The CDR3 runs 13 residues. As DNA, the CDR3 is TGCGCCAGCAGCCGGGAGGGTGGGGGCGAGCAGTACTTC. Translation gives CASSREGGGEQYF.

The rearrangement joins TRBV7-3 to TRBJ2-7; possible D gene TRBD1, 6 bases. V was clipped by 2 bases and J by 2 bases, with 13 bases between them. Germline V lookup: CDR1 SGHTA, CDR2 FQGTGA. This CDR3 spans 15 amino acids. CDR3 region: CASSLGQGSTYEQYF. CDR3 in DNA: TGTGCCAGCAGCTTAGGGCAGGGGAGTACCTACGAGCAGTACTTC.

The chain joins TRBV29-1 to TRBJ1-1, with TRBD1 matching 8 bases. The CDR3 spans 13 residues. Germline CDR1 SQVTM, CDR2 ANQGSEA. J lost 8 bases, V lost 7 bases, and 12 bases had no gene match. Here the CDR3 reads CSARTGLVLEAFF. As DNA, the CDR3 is TGCAGCGCCCGGACAGGGTTGGTTCTCGAAGCTTTCTTT.

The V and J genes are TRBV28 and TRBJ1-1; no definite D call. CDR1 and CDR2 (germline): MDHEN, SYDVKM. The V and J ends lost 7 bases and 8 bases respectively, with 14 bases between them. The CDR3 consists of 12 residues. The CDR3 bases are TGTGCCAGCACGGAGGAGCGAAGAGAAGCTTTCTTT. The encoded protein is CASTEERREAFF.

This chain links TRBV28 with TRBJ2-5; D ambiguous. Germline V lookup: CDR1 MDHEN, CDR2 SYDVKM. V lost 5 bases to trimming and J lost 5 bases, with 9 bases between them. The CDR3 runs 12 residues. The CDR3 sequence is CASSPDRETQYF. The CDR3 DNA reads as TGTGCCAGCAGTCCTGATCGGGAGACCCAGTACTTC.

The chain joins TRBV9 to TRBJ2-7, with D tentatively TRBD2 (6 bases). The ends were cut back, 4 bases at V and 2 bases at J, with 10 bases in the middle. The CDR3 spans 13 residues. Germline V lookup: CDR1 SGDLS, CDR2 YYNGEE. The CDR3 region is CASSPGLPYEQYF. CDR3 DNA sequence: TGTGCCAGCAGCCCGGGACTCCCCTACGAGCAGTACTTC.

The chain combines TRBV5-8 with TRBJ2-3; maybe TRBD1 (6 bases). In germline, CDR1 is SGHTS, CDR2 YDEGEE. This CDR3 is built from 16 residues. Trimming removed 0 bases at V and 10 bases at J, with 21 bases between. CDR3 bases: TGTGCCAGCAGCTTGGTCGCTTGGCAGAAAAGGGGGTCGCAGTATTTT. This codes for CASSLVAWQKRGSQYF.

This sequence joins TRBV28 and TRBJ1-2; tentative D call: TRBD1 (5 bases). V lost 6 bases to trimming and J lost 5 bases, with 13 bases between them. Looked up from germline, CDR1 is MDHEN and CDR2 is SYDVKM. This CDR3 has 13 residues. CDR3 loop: CASRGAVGYGYTF. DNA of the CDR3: TGTGCCAGCAGAGGGGCGGTAGGGTATGGCTACACCTTC.